Below, one T cell receptor beta chain is given with its context. There is no known antigen for this receptor. It has no much larger one-base neighbor in the sample; base qualities were not kept. What the time point label conveys for this sample: late sampling 161 to 241 days after vaccination in a few convalescent patients. In light of the paper, this sample's treatment or condition label describes: roughly 10-day PBMC culture with coronavirus spike peptide pools or control peptides (ViraFEST assay). The ViraFEST assay, used in the study, expanded antigen-specific T cells with peptide pools and then identified the expanded clonotypes through TCR sequencing. Positive SARS-CoV-2 PCR tests in the convalescent patients dated from March to December 2020, before Alpha, Beta and Delta variants emerged in the United States. Each well held approximately 2 million PBMCs cultured in IMDM containing around 5% human AB serum and 9 to 10 IU/ml IL-2, with around 9.7 ug/ml peptide pools added. On days 3 and 7, half of the culture medium was replaced with fresh IL-2-containing medium. After about 10 days of culture, CD4+ T cells were isolated by negative selection using the EasySep CD4+ T cell isolation kit. Ficoll-Paque Plus gradient centrifugation was used to isolate PBMCs from whole blood, and the isolated PBMCs were then either used fresh or cryopreserved at -140C. Each culture condition was generally run in triplicate wells.

Library method: PCR. At the Johns Hopkins FTIC core, DNA from the cultured CD4+ T cells underwent TCR sequencing with the Oncomine TCR Beta short-read assay. Genomic DNA was extracted from the cultured CD4+ T cells with the QIAamp micro DNA kit. Oncomine TCR Beta libraries from cultured CD4+ T cells were pooled using unique dual indexes and sequenced on an Illumina iSeq 100. The original methods were these. Non-productive sequences were removed, and CDR3s not starting with C, not ending with F or W, or shorter than 7 amino acids were discarded. Antigen-specific clonotypes were identified with the MANAFEST web application by comparing peptide-stimulated wells with reference and other culture wells. To be called positive, a clone needed an FDR below 0.05, an odds ratio above 5, and a productive frequency above 0.1% in at least two of three replicate wells. A clonotype counted as cross-reactive if it showed significant expansion both in the SARS-CoV-2 spike wells and in at least one common cold coronavirus spike condition. Using R version 3.6.1, CDR3 homology was evaluated through Levenshtein distances (stringdist) along with unrooted phylogenetic trees (ape). Using fastp at Q25 and MiXCR, TCRdb reprocessed the public reads and kept productive beta chains. Duplicate CDR3 protein sequences are folded into a single record with the most common DNA and genes. The V and J calls and clone size come from TCRdb's table, not from the authors' own analysis. Present in this sample are tens of thousands of distinct CDR3 sequences, 32% of which were seen just once. The ten largest clonotypes hold 9.5% to 12% of the sample.

This record comes from a study of vaccination and CD4 T cells after COVID-19 (dated by TCRdb to 2021 to 2024). About the study as a whole: Convalescent patients had a positive SARS-CoV-2 result on nasal swab PCR, and of these patients, nine had mild disease and one had severe disease. Control cultures received a CEFX viral epitope pool as the positive control, an HIV-1 Nef peptide pool as the negative control, or no peptide. Each participant got two doses of either the Pfizer-BioNTech BNT162b2 vaccine (n=8) or the Moderna mRNA-1273 vaccine (n=2). Culture stimuli were overlapping spike peptide pools from SARS-CoV-2 and from the common cold coronaviruses HCoV-NL63, HCoV-OC43 and HCoV-229E. The convalescent cohort comprised six males and four females, including two Hispanic individuals, seven Caucasians, two Asians and one multiracial person. Post-vaccine blood samples were obtained a median of approximately 70 days after the second vaccine dose, with a range of 14 to 241 days. For three convalescent patients, samples were collected at an early post-vaccination timepoint (day 14) as well as at a late post-vaccination timepoint (days 161 to 241). The spike-specific CD4+ TCR repertoire was compared before and after mRNA vaccination in 10 to 11 COVID-19 convalescent patients and a few infection-naive healthy vaccine recipients. Post-COVID blood samples from convalescent patients were collected a median of about 100 days after diagnosis, with a range of about 35 to 161 days. Broad study findings and their caveats: Of the vaccine-specific clones found in convalescent patients, nearly all (304 of 307) were mono-reactive for SARS-CoV-2 spike instead of being cross-reactive with common cold coronaviruses. An increase in the median number of SARS-CoV-2-reactive clonotypes from around 20 after infection to about 39 after vaccination was observed, but the change was not found to be significant. In convalescent patients, a median roughly 85% of post-vaccine SARS-CoV-2-reactive clones were detected only after vaccination, suggesting vaccine-specific priming. Only a relatively small number of convalescent patients were included in the study, and early timepoints following natural infection were not analyzed.

The germline V gene gives CDR1 as SGHTA and CDR2 as FQGNSA. The CDR3 holds 15 amino acids from the cysteine to the phenylalanine. CDR3 DNA is the only sequence kept; it has 45 bases, read in frame from the first base. V is clipped by 3 bases and J by 5 bases, and the sequence between their germline boundaries is 11 bases long. The sequence is built from TRBV7-2 and TRBJ1-6; no D gene call is confident. The TCR sequence derives from a human donor who had recovered from COVID-19. Sequencing was performed on CD4+ T cells from blood, cultured in vitro, taken about 7 months after SARS-CoV-2 vaccination. The CDR3 here reads CASSFTAQNNSPLHF. The nucleotides are TGTGCCAGCAGCTTTACCGCCCAAAATAATTCACCCCTCCACTTT.